These 3 T cell receptor beta chains share one sample of origin, sequenced in a study of early T cells in non-severe SARS-CoV-2 infection. TCRdb recomputed calls from the 5' RACE reads with MiXCR, one row per CDR3 protein. The sample contains tens of thousands of distinct CDR3 sequences, around 4% of which appear only once. What was sequenced was whole blood. These receptors originate from an adult who was a healthcare worker with PCR-confirmed SARS-CoV-2 infection or an uninfected control (not recorded which).

This clonotype was seen repeatedly, ten times or more. The chain joins TRBV4-2 to TRBJ2-1; D may be TRBD1 (5 bases). Trimming removed 0 bases at V and 14 bases at J, with 17 bases between. CDR3 length equals 14 residues. Germline CDR1 is LGHNA and CDR2 is YNFKEQ. The CDR3 DNA is TGTGCCAGCAGCCAAGACCAGGGCCCCCAACTTGAGTTCTTC. It specifies CASSQDQGPQLEFF.

This clonotype has just a few counts. V gene TRBV20-1 combines with J gene TRBJ2-7; D unclear. This CDR3 has 10 residues. The V end was cut by 6 bases, the J end by 4 bases, with 7 bases between. Germline assignment: CDR1 DFQATT and CDR2 SNEGSKA (reference sequence). CDR3 nucleotides: TGCAGTGCGGCTTTATACGAGCAGTACTTC. Translating it yields CSAALYEQYF.

This clonotype appeared many times. The V gene is TRBV4-3, the J gene TRBJ2-1; D is possibly TRBD2 (7 bases). Germline V CDR1 and CDR2: LGHNA, YSLEER. The CDR3 runs 16 residues. V was shortened by 0 bases and J by 4 bases, with 13 bases between the two germline ends. CDR3 bases: TGCGCCAGCAGCCAAGAGGGGGCTAGCGGTTACAATGAGCAGTTCTTC. It codes for CASSQEGASGYNEQFF.